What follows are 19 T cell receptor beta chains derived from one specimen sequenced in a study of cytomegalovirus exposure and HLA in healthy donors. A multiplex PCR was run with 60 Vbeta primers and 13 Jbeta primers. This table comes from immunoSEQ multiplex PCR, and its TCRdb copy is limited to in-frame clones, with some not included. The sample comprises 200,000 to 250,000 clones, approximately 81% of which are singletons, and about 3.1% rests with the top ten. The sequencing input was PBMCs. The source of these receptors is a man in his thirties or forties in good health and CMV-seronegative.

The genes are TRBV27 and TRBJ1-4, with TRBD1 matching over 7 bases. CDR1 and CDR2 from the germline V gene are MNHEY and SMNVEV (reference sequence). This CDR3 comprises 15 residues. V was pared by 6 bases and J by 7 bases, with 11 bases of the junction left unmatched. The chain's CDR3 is CASRSAGTVFEKLFF. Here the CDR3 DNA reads TGTGCCAGCAGGTCCGCCGGGACAGTTTTTGAAAAACTGTTTTTT.

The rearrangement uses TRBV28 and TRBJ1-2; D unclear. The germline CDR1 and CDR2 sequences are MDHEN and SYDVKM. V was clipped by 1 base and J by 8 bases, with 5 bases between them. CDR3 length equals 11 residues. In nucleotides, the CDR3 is TGTGCCAGCAGTTTATATTCGGGCTACACCTTC. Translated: CASSLYSGYTF.

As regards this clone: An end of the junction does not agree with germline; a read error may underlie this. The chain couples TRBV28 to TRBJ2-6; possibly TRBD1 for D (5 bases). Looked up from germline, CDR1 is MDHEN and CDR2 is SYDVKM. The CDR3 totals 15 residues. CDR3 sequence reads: CASSLTVSGASVLTF. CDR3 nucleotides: TGTGCCAGCAGTTTAACGGTCTCTGGGGCCAGCGTCCTGACTTTC.

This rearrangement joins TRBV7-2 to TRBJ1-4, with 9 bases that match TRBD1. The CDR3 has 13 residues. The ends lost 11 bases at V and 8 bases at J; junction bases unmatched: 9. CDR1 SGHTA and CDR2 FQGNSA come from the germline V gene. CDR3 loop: CASRGQGLEKLFF. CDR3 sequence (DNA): TGTGCCTCTCGGGGACAGGGATTAGAAAAACTGTTTTTT.

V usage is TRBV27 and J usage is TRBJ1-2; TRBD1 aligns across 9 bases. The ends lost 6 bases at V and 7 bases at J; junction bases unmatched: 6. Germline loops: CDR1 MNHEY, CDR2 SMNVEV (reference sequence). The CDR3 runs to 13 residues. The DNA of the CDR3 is TGTGCCAGCAGCGCGGACAGGGGTGTTGGCTACACCTTC. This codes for CASSADRGVGYTF.

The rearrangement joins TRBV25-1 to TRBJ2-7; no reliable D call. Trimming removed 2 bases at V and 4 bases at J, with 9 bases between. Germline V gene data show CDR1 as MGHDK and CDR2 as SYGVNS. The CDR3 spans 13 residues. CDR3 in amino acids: CASSEGPSYEQYF. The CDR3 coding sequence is TGTGCCAGCAGTGAAGGGCCCTCGTACGAGCAGTACTTC.

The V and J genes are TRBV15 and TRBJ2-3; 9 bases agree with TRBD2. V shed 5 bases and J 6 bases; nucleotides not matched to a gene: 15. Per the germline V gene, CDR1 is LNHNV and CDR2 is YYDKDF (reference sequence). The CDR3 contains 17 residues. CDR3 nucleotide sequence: TGTGCCACCAGCCAAGGGGGGCGGGGGGGCCCCTCGGATACGCAGTATTTT. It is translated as CATSQGGRGGPSDTQYF.

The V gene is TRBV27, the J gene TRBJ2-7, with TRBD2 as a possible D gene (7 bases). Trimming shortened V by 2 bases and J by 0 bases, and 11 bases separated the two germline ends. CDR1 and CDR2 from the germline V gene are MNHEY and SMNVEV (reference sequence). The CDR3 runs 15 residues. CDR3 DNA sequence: TGTGCCAGCAGTTTAGGGAGGGGGAGCTCCTACGAGCAGTACTTC. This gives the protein CASSLGRGSSYEQYF.

This CDR3 reads CASSIRTVDQPQHF. CDR3 nucleotide sequence: TGTGCCAGTAGTATACGGACAGTCGATCAGCCCCAGCATTTT. The chain links TRBV19 to TRBJ1-5; D is possibly TRBD1 (6 bases). Germline V gene sequence: CDR1 LNHDA, CDR2 SQIVND (reference sequence). V was pared by 2 bases and J by 5 bases, with 10 bases between. The CDR3 length is 14 residues.

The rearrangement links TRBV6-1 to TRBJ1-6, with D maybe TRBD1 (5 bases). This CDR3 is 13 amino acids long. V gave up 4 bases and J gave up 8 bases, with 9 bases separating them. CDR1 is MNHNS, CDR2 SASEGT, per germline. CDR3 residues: CASSAQQDSPLHF. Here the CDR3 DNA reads TGTGCCAGCAGTGCCCAACAGGATTCACCCCTCCACTTT.

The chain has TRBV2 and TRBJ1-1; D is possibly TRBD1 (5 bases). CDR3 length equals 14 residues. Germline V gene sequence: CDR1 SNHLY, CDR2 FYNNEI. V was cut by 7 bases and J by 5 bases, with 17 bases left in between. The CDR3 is CASIFRGRGTEAFF. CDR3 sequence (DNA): TGTGCCAGCATCTTCCGGGGGAGGGGAACTGAAGCTTTCTTT.

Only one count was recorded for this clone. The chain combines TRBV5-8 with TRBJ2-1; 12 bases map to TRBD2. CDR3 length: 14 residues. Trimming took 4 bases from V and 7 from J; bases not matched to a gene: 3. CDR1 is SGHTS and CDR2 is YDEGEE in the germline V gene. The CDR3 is CASSLGLAGNEQFF. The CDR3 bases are TGTGCCAGCAGCCTAGGACTAGCGGGGAATGAGCAGTTCTTC.

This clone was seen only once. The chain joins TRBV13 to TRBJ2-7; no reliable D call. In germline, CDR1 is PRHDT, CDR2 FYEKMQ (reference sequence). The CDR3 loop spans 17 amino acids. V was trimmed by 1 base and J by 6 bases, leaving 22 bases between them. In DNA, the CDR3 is TGTGCCAGCAGCTTAGTGGCGGATTATCCCTTTTTTACCGAGCAGTACTTC. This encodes CASSLVADYPFFTEQYF.

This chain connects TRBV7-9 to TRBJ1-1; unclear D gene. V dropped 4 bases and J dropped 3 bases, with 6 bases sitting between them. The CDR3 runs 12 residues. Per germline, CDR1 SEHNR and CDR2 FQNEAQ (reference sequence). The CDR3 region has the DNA TGTGCCAGCAGCTCCCTCTACACTGAAGCTTTCTTT. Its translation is CASSSLYTEAFF.

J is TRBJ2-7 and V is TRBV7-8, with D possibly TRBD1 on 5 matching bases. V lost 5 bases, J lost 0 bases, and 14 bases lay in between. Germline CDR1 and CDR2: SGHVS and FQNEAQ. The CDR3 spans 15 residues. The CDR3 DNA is TGTGCCAGCAGCCCGATCCGACAGATCTCCTACGAGCAGTACTTC. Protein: CASSPIRQISYEQYF.

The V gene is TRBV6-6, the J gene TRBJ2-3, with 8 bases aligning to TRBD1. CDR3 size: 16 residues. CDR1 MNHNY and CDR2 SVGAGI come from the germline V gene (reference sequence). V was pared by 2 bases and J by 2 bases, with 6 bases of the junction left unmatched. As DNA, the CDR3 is TGTGCCAGCAGTTACCAGGACAGGGTATCCACAGATACGCAGTATTTT. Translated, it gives CASSYQDRVSTDTQYF.

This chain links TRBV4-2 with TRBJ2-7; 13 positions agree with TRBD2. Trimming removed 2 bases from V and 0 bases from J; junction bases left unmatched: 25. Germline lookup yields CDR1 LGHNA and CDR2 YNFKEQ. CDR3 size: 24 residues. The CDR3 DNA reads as TGTGCCAGCAGCCAAAGCCCGAGGAGGGGACTAGCGGGGAAGCCCAAAACCTTCTCCTACGAGCAGTACTTC. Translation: CASSQSPRRGLAGKPKTFSYEQYF.

The DNA for the CDR3 is TGCGCCAGCAGCCAAGCTAGTAGAACCTACGAGCAGTACTTC. Translating it yields CASSQASRTYEQYF. This rearrangement joins TRBV4-1 to TRBJ2-5; no firm D call. The closer fit of TRBJ2-7 to the DNA end suggests the J call may be wrong. Per germline, CDR1 MGHRA and CDR2 YSYEKL. This CDR3 has 14 residues.

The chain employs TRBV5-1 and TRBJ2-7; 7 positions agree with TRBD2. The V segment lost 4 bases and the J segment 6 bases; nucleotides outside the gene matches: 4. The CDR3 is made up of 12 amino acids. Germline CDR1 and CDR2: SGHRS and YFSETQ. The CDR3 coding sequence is TGCGCCAGCAGCCGGGGAGGGTCCGAGCAGTACTTC. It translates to CASSRGGSEQYF.